This TCR beta chain comes out of a study of T cells in Graves' hyperthyroidism and ophthalmopathy. Exclusion followed for patients with uncontrolled infection, other autoimmune disease, pregnancy or lactation. V lost 7 bases to trimming and J lost 3 bases, with 9 bases between them. This CDR3 spans 12 amino acids. Germline loops: CDR1 MNHNS, CDR2 SASEGT. This clonotype was seen at least ten times. Researchers amplified the TCR beta CDR3 regions from RNA transcripts. TCR CDR3 regions were first amplified by RT-PCR with HTBI primers. A single record per CDR3 protein comes from TCRdb applying MiXCR to the multiplex PCR reads. Found here are some 250,000 distinct CDR3 sequences, 13% to 15% of them singletons; the top ten hold about 33%.

This TCR was recovered from a woman in her forties or fifties with Graves' hyperthyroidism that later progressed to Graves' ophthalmopathy. Sequences were obtained from blood. The rearrangement links TRBV6-1 to TRBJ1-2; D perhaps matches TRBD1 (6 bases). In DNA form, the CDR3 reads TGTGCCAGCACGGCAGGGGACTATGGCTACACCTTC. Its translation: CASTAGDYGYTF.